This T cell receptor (beta chain) was sequenced for a study of blood T cell repertoires in COVID-19. Study-level background: PBMCs, B-cell-depleted T cells, or T cells were the source of the cDNA or gDNA that made up the material.

CDR3 length: 10 amino acids. Between the trimmed V and J ends, which lost 6 bases and 6 bases, there was a span of 9 bases. CDR1 DFQATT and CDR2 SNEGSKA come from the germline V gene (reference sequence). Methods used by the authors: Amplification of reference gene primers was used by the study to estimate nucleated cell counts. Sequencing was performed with immunoSEQ multiplex PCR; in TCRdb, only in-frame clones are kept and a portion is missing. The DNA gave D and trimming, while V, J and clone size come from that table. This table has under 300,000 clones, 80% to 90% appearing once. The sequenced sample consisted of peripheral blood. The rearrangement uses TRBV20-1 and TRBJ2-7; D gene uncertain. The origin of this receptor is a woman in her sixties or seventies with acute or convalescent COVID-19. CDR3 residues: CSAVGVEQYF. CDR3 bases: TGCAGTGCCGTGGGCGTCGAGCAGTACTTC.